The next 2 T cell receptor beta chains were all read from a single sample in a study of tumor-infiltrating lymphocytes in primary liver carcinoma. For each extraction, RNA and DNA were obtained together from about 21-30 mg of unsorted bulk tissue. cDNA specific to TCR beta was made from 500 ng of total RNA, with a constant-region primer employed for priming. Employing slightly modified ARM-PCR, three nested multiplex PCR rounds were run, and these gave rise to the TCR beta libraries. Both of the initial two PCR rounds ran for nine to ten cycles and employed TRBV1-TRBV30 forward primers alongside a C-beta reverse primer. TCRdb fed the multiplex PCR reads into MiXCR, producing one record per CDR3 protein. Of around 100,000 distinct CDR3 sequences listed, about two thirds are singletons. Input material: liver tumor tissue from sampling region 2. The subset denotes: tumor region T2, inferior pole. These receptors came from a woman in her sixties or seventies with primary liver carcinoma and hepatitis B virus infection.

Regarding this clonotype: A read error may account for a junction end that differs from germline. The chain joins TRBV6-5 to TRBJ2-7; 7 nucleotides align to TRBD1. Germline CDR1 reads MNHEY; CDR2 reads SVGAGI. The CDR3 consists of 12 residues. The CDR3 loop reads CVSRDSTYEQYF. CDR3 DNA: TGTGTCAGCCGGGACAGTACCTATGAGCAGTACTTC.

About this clonotype itself: This may come from a read error, since a much larger clone is one base off. V and J are TRBV5-8 and TRBJ2-1; 7 bases map to TRBD1. J lost 5 bases, V lost 4 bases, and 9 bases had no gene match. Germline CDR1 is SGHTS and CDR2 is YDEGEE. CDR3 length equals 15 residues. CDR3 in amino acids: CASSPRTGRHNEQFF. CDR3 bases: TGTGCCAGCAGCCCCCGGACAGGAAGACACAATGAGCAGTTCTTC.